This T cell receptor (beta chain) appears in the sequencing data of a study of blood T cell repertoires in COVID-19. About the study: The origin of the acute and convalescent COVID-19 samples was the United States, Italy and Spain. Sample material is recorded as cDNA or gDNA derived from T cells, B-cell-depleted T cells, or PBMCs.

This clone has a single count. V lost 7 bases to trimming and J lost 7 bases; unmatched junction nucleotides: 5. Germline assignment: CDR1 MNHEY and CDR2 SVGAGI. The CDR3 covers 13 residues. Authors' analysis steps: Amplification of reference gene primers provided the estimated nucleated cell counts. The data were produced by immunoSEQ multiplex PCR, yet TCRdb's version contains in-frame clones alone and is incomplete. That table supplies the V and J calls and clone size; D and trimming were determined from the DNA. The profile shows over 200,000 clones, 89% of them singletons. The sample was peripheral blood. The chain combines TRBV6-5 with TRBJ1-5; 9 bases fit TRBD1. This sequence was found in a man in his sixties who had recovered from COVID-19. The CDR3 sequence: CASTRTGEQPQHF. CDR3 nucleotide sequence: TGTGCCAGCACAAGGACAGGGGAACAGCCCCAGCATTTT.